Described below is a single T cell receptor (beta chain) sequence and its context. The antigen remains unidentified. This sample stems from a study of radiotherapy plus CTLA-4 blockade in lung cancer. Regarding the study as a whole: Early blood T cell clone dynamics reportedly forecast response best, with interferon-beta. In blood, tumor-derived TCR clones expanded after radiotherapy plus ipilimumab.

Trimming removed 4 bases from V and 2 bases from J; junction bases left unmatched: 10. Germline CDR1 is SGHDT and CDR2 is YYEEEE. This CDR3 contains 19 residues. Profiled with immunoSEQ multiplex PCR; TCRdb holds only in-frame clones, not every one. The sample consists of some 80,000 clones, 60% to 85% of them appearing once. The clonotype originates from a human donor with non-small cell lung cancer whose response to radiotherapy plus ipilimumab could not be evaluated. Some clones in this sample may be carry-over from other donors' samples. Sequencing used peripheral blood, obtained from a patient treated with radiotherapy plus ipilimumab. The rearrangement uses TRBV5-6 and TRBJ2-3, with 16 bases matching TRBD2. The CDR3 DNA reads as TGTGCCAGCAGCCGAGTGGGACTAGCGGGGGGGCCGTCCACAGATACGCAGTATTTT. It encodes CASSRVGLAGGPSTDTQYF. The complete variable domain, with remaining parts taken from reference TRBV5-6 and TRBJ2-3, reads DAGVTQSPTHLIKTRGQQVTLRCSPKSGHDTVSWYQQALGQGPQFIFQYYEEEERQRGNFPDRFSGHQFPNYSSELNVNALLLGDSALYLCASSRVGLAGGPSTDTQYFGPGTRLTVL.